This passage covers 16 T cell receptor beta chains from one sample sequenced in a study of post-analysis software for immune sequencing data. Overall study results and limits: Five TRBV segments, TRBV5-6, TRBV5-1 and TRBV20-1 among them, were found more frequent in patients than controls.

The TCR beta cDNA libraries carried unique molecular identifiers. TCRdb reanalysed the PCR reads using MiXCR and keeps one entry per CDR3 protein. The sample has about 560,000 distinct CDR3 sequences; roughly 40% are singletons. Their specific antigens are unknown. Sequenced sample: blood. The receptors here all came from a girl aged 5-17 years with multiple sclerosis.

The DNA of the CDR3 is TGCGCCAGCAGCCAAGAGGGGGCGCTACCCTACGAGCAGTACTTC. It codes for CASSQEGALPYEQYF. This chain connects TRBV4-1 to TRBJ2-7, with a tentative D call TRBD1 (6 bases). V was shortened by 0 bases and J by 2 bases, with 11 bases between the two germline ends. The CDR3 is made up of 15 amino acids. The germline gives CDR1 MGHRA, CDR2 YSYEKL.

The chain joins TRBV6-1 to TRBJ2-7, with 11 bases aligning to TRBD1. CDR3 length equals 14 residues. V gave up 7 bases and J gave up 6 bases; unmatched junction bases: 8. The germline gives CDR1 MNHNS, CDR2 SASEGT. CDR3 protein: CASTFLGTGGEQYF. The CDR3 nucleotides are TGTGCCAGCACCTTTCTAGGGACAGGGGGCGAGCAGTACTTC.

A few counts support this clonotype. The CDR3 is CSALDLADTQYF. The CDR3 DNA sequence: TGCAGTGCTCTCGACTTGGCAGATACGCAGTATTTT. The V gene is TRBV20-1, the J gene TRBJ2-3; D is unresolved. Looked up from germline, CDR1 is DFQATT and CDR2 is SNEGSKA (reference sequence). V was pared by 5 bases and J by 4 bases, with 10 bases between. The CDR3 totals 12 residues.

Only a few counts were recorded for this clonotype. The CDR3 nucleotides read TGTGCCAGCAGCTTGACGGGAGGGCCCGGCACAGATACGCAGTATTTT. Protein product: CASSLTGGPGTDTQYF. V usage is TRBV7-2 and J usage is TRBJ2-3; 8 bases align to TRBD2. Trimming at V came to 3 bases and at J to 1 base, leaving 6 bases not matched to a gene. Germline assignment: CDR1 SGHTA and CDR2 FQGNSA. The CDR3 is made up of 16 amino acids.

This clonotype was observed a handful of times. The gene calls are TRBV5-6 and TRBJ2-1, with TRBD1 matching 9 bases. Germline lookup yields CDR1 SGHDT and CDR2 YYEEEE. The CDR3 is made up of 14 amino acids. V was clipped by 2 bases and J by 7 bases; unmatched bases: 4. CDR3 region: CASSLTGTGNEQFF. The CDR3 nucleotides read TGTGCCAGCAGCTTAACCGGGACAGGGAATGAGCAGTTCTTC.

The CDR3 region has the DNA TGTGCCAGCAGCTTTGGCGGGGGGGCGACAGATACGCAGTATTTT. This translates into CASSFGGGATDTQYF. The chain carries TRBV7-3 and TRBJ2-3; 9 bases agree with TRBD2. The CDR3 runs 15 residues. The trim removed 3 bases at V and 3 bases at J, leaving 4 bases unmatched. From germline, CDR1 is SGHTA and CDR2 FQGTGA.

The rearrangement joins TRBV6-5 to TRBJ1-1, with D maybe TRBD1 (6 bases). V was shortened by 4 bases and J by 4 bases, with 7 bases between the two germline ends. Germline assignment: CDR1 MNHEY and CDR2 SVGAGI. This CDR3 has 12 residues. The CDR3 nucleotides are TGTGCCAGCAGTTCAGGGGCCACTGAAGCTTTCTTT. Protein: CASSSGATEAFF.

V and J are TRBV5-1 and TRBJ2-1; D is perhaps TRBD1 (5 bases). The germline CDR1 and CDR2 sequences are SGHRS and YFSETQ. Trimming removed 4 bases at V and 8 bases at J, with 19 bases between. CDR3 length: 15 residues. DNA for the CDR3: TGCGCCAGCAGCCCTACCCCGACAGCTATGGATGAGCAGTTCTTC. Encoded protein: CASSPTPTAMDEQFF. Full variable domain (outside the CDR3, taken from reference TRBV5-1 and TRBJ2-1): KAGVTQTPRYLIKTRGQQVTLSCSPISGHRSVSWYQQTPGQGLQFLFEYFSETQRNKGNFPGRFSGRQFSNSRSEMNVSTLELGDSALYLCASSPTPTAMDEQFFGPGTRLTVL.

About this clonotype itself: At one end, the junction sequence differs from germline, possibly due to a read error. The chain carries TRBV5-1 and TRBJ2-3; D perhaps matches TRBD2 (5 bases). The germline V gene has CDR1 SGHRS and CDR2 YFSETQ. CDR3 length: 15 residues. CDR3 loop: CASSLRGYDTDTRYF. For the CDR3, the DNA is TGCGCCAGCAGCCTCCGGGGATACGACACAGATACGCGGTATTTT.

The rearrangement links TRBV27 to TRBJ1-1, with 7 bases aligning to TRBD1. Germline trimming cut 4 bases from V and 1 base from J; bases unmatched to any gene: 6. Per germline, CDR1 MNHEY and CDR2 SMNVEV (reference sequence). The CDR3 sequence is 15 residues long. The CDR3 region has the DNA TGTGCCAGCAGTTCACGAAACAGGGGGAACACTGAAGCTTTCTTT. Its protein is CASSSRNRGNTEAFF.

This clonotype was seen a few times. DNA of the CDR3: TGTGCCAGCAGTTACTCGAAGTTGCGCCGAAAAGAGACCCAGTACTTC. Translating gives CASSYSKLRRKETQYF. V usage is TRBV6-5 and J usage is TRBJ2-5; D ambiguous. Trimming removed 0 bases from V and 3 bases from J, with 14 bases in between. This CDR3 is built from 16 residues. Germline V gene data show CDR1 as MNHEY and CDR2 as SVGAGI.

The CDR3 here is CSVEGFWRAGGSYNEQFF. The CDR3 nucleotides read TGCAGCGTTGAGGGCTTTTGGCGAGCGGGAGGGTCCTACAATGAGCAGTTCTTC. The rearrangement uses TRBV29-1 and TRBJ2-1; TRBD2 aligns across 10 bases. Germline values: CDR1 SQVTM, CDR2 ANQGSEA. The CDR3 covers 18 residues. V was pared by 3 bases and J by 1 base, with 12 bases of the junction left unmatched.

This clonotype turned up a few times. The chain joins TRBV7-8 to TRBJ2-1; the match to TRBD2 covers 9 bases. The CDR3 runs to 14 residues. The germline V gene encodes CDR1 SGHVS and CDR2 FQNEAQ. Germline trimming cut 5 bases from V and 12 bases from J; bases unmatched to any gene: 11. The CDR3 here is CASSAYTETSGQFF. The CDR3 DNA sequence: TGTGCCAGCAGCGCTTACACCGAGACTAGCGGGCAGTTCTTC.

In its sample, this clonotype was seen many times. V and J are TRBV12-3 or TRBV12-4 and TRBJ2-7; D is tentatively TRBD1 or TRBD2 (5 bases each). The CDR3 totals 12 residues. V was shortened by 6 bases and J by 4 bases, with 10 bases between the two germline ends. CDR3 coding DNA: TGTGCCAGCAGCCAGGGAGAATACGAGCAGTACTTC. This encodes CASSQGEYEQYF.

The chain uses TRBV24-1 and TRBJ2-3, with D tentatively TRBD2 (6 bases). V was trimmed by 6 bases and J by 5 bases, leaving 11 bases between them. Germline assignment: CDR1 KGHDR and CDR2 SFDVKD. The CDR3 totals 13 residues. The CDR3, as DNA: TGTGCCACCAGTCCGGGAGTAGAAGATACGCAGTATTTT. Translation: CATSPGVEDTQYF.

Comment on this clonotype: The germline gene is not matched at one end of the junction; a read error may be the cause. This chain joins TRBV27 and TRBJ2-3; D is perhaps TRBD1 or TRBD2 (5 bases each). This CDR3 is 17 amino acids long. CDR1 is MNHEY, CDR2 SMNVEV, per germline (reference sequence). The CDR3 reads CASSLEGDLGATDAQYF. CDR3 DNA sequence: TGTGCCAGCAGTTTAGAGGGTGACCTCGGGGCTACAGATGCGCAGTATTTT.